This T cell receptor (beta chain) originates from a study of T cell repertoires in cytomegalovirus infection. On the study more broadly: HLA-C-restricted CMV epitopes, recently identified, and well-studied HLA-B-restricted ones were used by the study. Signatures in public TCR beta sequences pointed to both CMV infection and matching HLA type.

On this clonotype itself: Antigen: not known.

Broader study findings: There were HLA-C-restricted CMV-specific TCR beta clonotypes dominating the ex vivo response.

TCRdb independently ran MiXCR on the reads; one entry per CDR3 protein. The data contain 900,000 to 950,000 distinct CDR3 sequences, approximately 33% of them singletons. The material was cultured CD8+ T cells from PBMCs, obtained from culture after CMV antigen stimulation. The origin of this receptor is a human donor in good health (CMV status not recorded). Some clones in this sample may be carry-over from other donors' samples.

CDR3 sequence reads: CASSAEYGVYNEQFF. CDR3 bases: TGTGCCAGCAGCGCCGAGTACGGGGTCTACAATGAGCAGTTCTTC. The chain employs TRBV5-4 and TRBJ2-1, with D perhaps matching TRBD2 (5 bases). The germline gives CDR1 SGHNT, CDR2 YYREEE (reference sequence). This CDR3 comprises 15 residues. V was clipped by 4 bases and J by 3 bases, with 14 bases between them. The entire variable domain, with the rest obtained from reference TRBV5-4 and TRBJ2-1, is as follows: ETGVTQSPTHLIKTRGQQVTLRCSSQSGHNTVSWYQQALGQGPQFIFQYYREEENGRGNFPPRFSGLQFPNYSSELNVNALELDDSALYLCASSAEYGVYNEQFFGPGTRLTVL.